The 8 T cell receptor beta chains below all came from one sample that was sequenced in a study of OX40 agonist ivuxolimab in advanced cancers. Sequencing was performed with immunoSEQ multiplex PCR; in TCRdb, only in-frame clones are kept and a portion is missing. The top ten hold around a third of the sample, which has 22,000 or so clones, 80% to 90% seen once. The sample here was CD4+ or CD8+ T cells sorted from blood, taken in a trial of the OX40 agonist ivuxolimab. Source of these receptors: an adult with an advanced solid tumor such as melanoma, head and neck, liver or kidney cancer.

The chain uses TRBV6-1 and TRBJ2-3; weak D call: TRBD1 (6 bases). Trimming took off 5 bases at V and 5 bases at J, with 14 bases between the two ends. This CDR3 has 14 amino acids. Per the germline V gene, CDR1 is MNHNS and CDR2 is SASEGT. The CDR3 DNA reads TGTGCCAGCAGTACGGGACACGGCGGAGATACGCAGTATTTT. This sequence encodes CASSTGHGGDTQYF.

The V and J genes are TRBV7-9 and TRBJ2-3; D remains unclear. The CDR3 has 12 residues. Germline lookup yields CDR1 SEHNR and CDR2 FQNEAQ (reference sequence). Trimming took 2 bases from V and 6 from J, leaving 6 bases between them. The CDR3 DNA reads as TGTGCCAGCAGCTTATTGATGGATACGCAGTATTTT. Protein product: CASSLLMDTQYF. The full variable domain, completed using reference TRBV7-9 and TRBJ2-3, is DTGVSQNPRHKITKRGQNVTFRCDPISEHNRLYWYRQTLGQGPEFLTYFQNEAQLEKSRLLSDRFSAERPKGSFSTLEIQRTEQGDSAMYLCASSLLMDTQYFGPGTRLTVL.

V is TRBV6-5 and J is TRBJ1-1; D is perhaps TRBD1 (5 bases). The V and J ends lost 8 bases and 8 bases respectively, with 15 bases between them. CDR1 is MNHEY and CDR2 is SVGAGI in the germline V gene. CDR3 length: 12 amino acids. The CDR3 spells CASLGPSREAFF. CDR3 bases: TGTGCCAGCCTGGGGCCCTCCAGGGAAGCTTTCTTT.

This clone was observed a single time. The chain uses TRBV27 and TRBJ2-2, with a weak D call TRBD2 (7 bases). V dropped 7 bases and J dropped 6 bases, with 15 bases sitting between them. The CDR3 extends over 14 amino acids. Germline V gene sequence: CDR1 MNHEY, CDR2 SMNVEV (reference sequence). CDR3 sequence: CASTRGGSSGELFF. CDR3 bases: TGTGCCAGCACAAGGGGGGGGTCCTCCGGGGAGCTGTTTTTT.

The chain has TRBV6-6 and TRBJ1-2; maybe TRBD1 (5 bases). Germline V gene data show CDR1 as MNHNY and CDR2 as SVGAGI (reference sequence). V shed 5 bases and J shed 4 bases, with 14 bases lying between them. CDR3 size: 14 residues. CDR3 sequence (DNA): TGTGCCAGCAGTGGCGTCGGGGCGGGCTATGGCTACACCTTC. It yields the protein CASSGVGAGYGYTF.

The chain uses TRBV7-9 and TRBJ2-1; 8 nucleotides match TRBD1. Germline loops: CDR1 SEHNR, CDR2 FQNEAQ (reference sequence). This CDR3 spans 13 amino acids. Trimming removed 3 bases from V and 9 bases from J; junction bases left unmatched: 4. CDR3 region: CASSFPDRVEQFF. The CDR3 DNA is TGTGCCAGCAGCTTCCCGGACAGGGTTGAGCAGTTCTTC.

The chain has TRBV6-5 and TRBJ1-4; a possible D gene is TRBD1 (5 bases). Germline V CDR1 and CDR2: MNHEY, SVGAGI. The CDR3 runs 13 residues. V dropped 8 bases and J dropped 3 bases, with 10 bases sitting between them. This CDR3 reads CASGGFANEKLFF. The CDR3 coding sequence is TGTGCCAGCGGGGGTTTTGCTAATGAAAAACTGTTTTTT.

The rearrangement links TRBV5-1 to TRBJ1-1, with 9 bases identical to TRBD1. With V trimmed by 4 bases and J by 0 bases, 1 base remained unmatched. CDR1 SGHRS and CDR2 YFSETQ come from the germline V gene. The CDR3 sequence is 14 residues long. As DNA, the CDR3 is TGCGCCAGCAGCCGACAGGGGGTGAACACTGAAGCTTTCTTT. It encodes CASSRQGVNTEAFF.